This T cell receptor (beta chain) was sequenced for a study of regulatory T cells in long-lasting Graves disease. Time point meaning: newly diagnosed GD, antithyroid drugs for less than 3 months. The TCR library used RNA extracted from PBMCs. For this clonotype: The antigen is undetermined.

Study-level findings and limits: With approximately 2,500 shared public clonotypes, persistent patients exceeded new patients, who shared about a thousand.

Relying on iRepertoire HTBI primers and Arm-PCR of CDR3 regions, the team built TCR beta libraries. TCRdb recomputed calls from the multiplex PCR reads with MiXCR, one row per CDR3 protein. This table has approximately 490,000 distinct CDR3 sequences, about 17% appearing once. A further study also used this sample, focusing on T cells in Graves' hyperthyroidism and ophthalmopathy. That publication notes: Absent ophthalmopathy progression within 18 months defined stable Graves' hyperthyroidism.

The receptor was derived from a man aged 35 to 55 with Graves disease. The sample was peripheral blood mononuclear cells (PBMCs), taken at new diagnosis, from a patient treated with antithyroid drugs.

DNA for the CDR3: TGTGCCAGCAACCCGGGGACAGGGGGCTTAGATACGCAGTATTTT. This gives the protein CASNPGTGGLDTQYF. The genes are TRBV12-3 or TRBV12-4 and TRBJ2-3; 12 nucleotides align to TRBD1. V shed 7 bases, J shed 5 bases, and the junction held 7 bases outside the gene matches. The CDR3 covers 15 residues.